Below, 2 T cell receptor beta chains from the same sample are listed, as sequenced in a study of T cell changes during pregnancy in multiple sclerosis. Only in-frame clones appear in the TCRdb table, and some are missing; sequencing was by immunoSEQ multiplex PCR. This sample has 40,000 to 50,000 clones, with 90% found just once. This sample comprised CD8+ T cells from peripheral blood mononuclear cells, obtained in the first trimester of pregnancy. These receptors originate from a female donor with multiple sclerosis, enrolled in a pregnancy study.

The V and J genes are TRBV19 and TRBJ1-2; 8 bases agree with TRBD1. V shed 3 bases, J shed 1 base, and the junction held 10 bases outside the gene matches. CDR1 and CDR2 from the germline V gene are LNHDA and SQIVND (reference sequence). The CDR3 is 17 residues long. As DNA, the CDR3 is TGTGCCAGTAGTATCTCAATGTACAGGGGGAATAACTATGGCTACACCTTC. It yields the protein CASSISMYRGNNYGYTF.

CDR3 protein: CASSQRSAEAFF. Written as DNA, the CDR3 is TGTGCCAGCAGCCAGAGGTCGGCTGAAGCTTTCTTT. The gene calls are TRBV7-2 and TRBJ1-1; D gene uncertain. The germline CDR1 and CDR2 sequences are SGHTA and FQGNSA. V was pared by 5 bases and J by 6 bases, with 10 bases between. CDR3 size: 12 residues.